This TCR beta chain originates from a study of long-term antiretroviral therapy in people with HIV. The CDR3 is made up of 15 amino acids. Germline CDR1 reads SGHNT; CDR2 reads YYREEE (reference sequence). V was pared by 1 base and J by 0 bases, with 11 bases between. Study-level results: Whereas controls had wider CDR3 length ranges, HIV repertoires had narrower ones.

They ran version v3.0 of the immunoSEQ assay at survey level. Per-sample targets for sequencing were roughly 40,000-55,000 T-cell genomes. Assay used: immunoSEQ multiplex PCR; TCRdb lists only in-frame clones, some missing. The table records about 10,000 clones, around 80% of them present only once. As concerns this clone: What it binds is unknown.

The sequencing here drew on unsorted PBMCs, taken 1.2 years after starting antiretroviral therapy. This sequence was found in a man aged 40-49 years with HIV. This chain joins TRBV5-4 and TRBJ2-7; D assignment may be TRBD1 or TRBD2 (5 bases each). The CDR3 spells CASSLLSGSSYEQYF. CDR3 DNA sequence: TGTGCCAGCAGCTTGCTCTCAGGGAGCTCCTACGAGCAGTACTTC.